This T cell receptor (beta chain) was documented in a study of T cell clonality in common variable immunodeficiency. This clone was seen ten or more times. Its antigen is unidentified. The read comes to an end 3 residues before the CDR3 does, leaving the germline J gene to fill in the end. The germline V gene encodes CDR1 SGHTA and CDR2 FQGNSA. The CDR3 loop spans 15 amino acids. V was clipped by 5 bases and J by 0 bases, with 11 bases between them. Sequencing was performed with immunoSEQ multiplex PCR; in TCRdb, only in-frame clones are kept and a portion is missing. This repertoire lists approximately 81,000 clones without singletons; approximately 0.81% sits in the top ten. Notes on the study in general: TCRbeta clonality was increased in CVID versus healthy controls. Repertoire-complication correlations in CVID were limited by patient heterogeneity.

The TCR sequence derives from a person between 18 and 75 years old in good health. Sequencing was done on a sample of peripheral blood mononuclear cells. The chain has TRBV7-2 and TRBJ1-5; no firm D call. CDR3 DNA, as far as it was read: TGTGCCAGCAGCCCCCGAGGGCCTAGCAATCAGCCC. Residues: CASSPRGPSNQP. In full, the CDR3 reads CASSPRGPSNQPQHF.